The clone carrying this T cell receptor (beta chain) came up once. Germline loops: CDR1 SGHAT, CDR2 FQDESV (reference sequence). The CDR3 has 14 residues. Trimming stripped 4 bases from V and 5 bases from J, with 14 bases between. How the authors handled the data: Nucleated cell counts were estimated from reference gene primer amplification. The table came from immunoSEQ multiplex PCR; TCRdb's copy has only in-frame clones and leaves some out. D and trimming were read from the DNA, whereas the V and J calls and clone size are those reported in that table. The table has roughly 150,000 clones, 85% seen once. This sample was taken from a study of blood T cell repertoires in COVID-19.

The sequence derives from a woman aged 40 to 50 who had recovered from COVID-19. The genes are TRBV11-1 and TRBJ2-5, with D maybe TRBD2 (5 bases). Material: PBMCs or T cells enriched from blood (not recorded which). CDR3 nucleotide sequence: TGTGCCAGCAGCTCAGACTGGTCGGGGGAGACCCAGTACTTC. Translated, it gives CASSSDWSGETQYF. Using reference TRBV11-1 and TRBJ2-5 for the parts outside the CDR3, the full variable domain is EAEVAQSPRYKITEKSQAVAFWCDPISGHATLYWYRQILGQGPELLVQFQDESVVDDSQLPKDRFSAERLKGVDSTLKIQPAELGDSAMYLCASSSDWSGETQYFGPGTRLLVL.